Listed below are T cell receptor beta chains from one sample, sequenced in a study of cytomegalovirus exposure and HLA in healthy donors. Clones were read by immunoSEQ multiplex PCR, and TCRdb kept only the in-frame ones, dropping some. The sample lists roughly 73,000 clones; 75% to 85% were seen once. Sequencing input: PBMCs. These TCRs come from a man between 40 and 49 years old in good health and CMV-seronegative. Both conserved end residues are trimmed from each CDR3.

cdr3_length j_call v_call cdr3_aa
12 TRBJ1-5 TRBV6-5 ASSYSGVRTPQH
11 TRBJ2-7 TRBV6-5 ASAWDSSYEQY
12 TRBJ2-3 TRBV6-1 ASSTAGGIDTQY
10 TRBJ1-4 TRBV13 ASSLGHEKLF
13 TRBJ1-2 TRBV6-5 ASSYSQPGGYGYT
14 TRBJ2-1 TRBV6-1 ASSGNPGQGFNEQF
15 TRBJ2-1 TRBV11-1 ASSLGSGLVGGYEQF
12 TRBJ1-1 TRBV5-1 ASSLATVNTEAF
12 TRBJ2-1 TRBV6-4 ASSVDRVNNEQF
13 TRBJ1-5 TRBV4-3 ASSQDRQGNQPQH
11 TRBJ1-1 TRBV6-1 ASSGTQGTEAF
13 TRBJ2-3 TRBV18 ASSPSSGSTDTQY
13 TRBJ2-2 TRBV29-1 SVVRNTGLTGELF
12 TRBJ1-2 TRBV7-3 ASSLATGGDGYT
10 TRBJ1-5 TRBV28 ASNRGDQPQH
11 TRBJ2-2 TRBV27 ASRDTNTGELF
14 TRBJ2-6 TRBV2 ASTKGQGSGANVLT
14 TRBJ2-6 TRBV7-2 ASSLVAGAGANVLT
13 TRBJ2-4 TRBV6-1 ASTGTGGAKNIQY
13 TRBJ1-2 TRBV5-1 ASSLGQGRDYGYT
14 TRBJ1-3 TRBV4-2 ASSQGRQGSGNTIY